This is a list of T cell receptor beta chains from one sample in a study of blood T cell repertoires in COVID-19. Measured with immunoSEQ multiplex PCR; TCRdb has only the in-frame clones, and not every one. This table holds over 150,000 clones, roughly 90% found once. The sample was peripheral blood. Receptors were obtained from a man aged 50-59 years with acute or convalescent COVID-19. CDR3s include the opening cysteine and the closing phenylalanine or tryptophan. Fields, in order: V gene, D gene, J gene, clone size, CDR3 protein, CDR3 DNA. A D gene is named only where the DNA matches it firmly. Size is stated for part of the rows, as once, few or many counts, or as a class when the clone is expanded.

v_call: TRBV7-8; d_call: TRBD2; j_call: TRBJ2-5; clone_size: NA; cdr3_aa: CASSLAFGLAGETQYF; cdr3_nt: TGTGCCAGCAGCTTAGCGTTTGGATTAGCGGGAGAGACCCAGTACTTC
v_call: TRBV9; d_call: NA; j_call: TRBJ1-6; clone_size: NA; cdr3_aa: CASSATGGLDSPLHF; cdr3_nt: TGTGCCAGCAGCGCGACAGGAGGTTTGGATTCACCCCTCCACTTT
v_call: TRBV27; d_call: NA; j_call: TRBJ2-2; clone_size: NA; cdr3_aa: CASSSSTSGRTGELFF; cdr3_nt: NA
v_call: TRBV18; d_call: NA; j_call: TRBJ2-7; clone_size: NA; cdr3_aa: CASSPPTFREQYF; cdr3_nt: TGTGCCAGCTCACCACCTACTTTTCGCGAGCAGTACTTC
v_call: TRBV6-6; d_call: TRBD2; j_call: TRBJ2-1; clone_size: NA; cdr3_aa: CASSRMRGGDVNEQFF; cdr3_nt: TGTGCCAGCAGCCGAATGCGGGGGGGTGATGTGAATGAGCAGTTCTTC
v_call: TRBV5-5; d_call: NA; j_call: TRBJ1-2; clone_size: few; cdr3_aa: CASSLGGSDNGYTF; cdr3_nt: TGTGCCAGCAGCTTGGGCGGATCCGATAATGGCTACACCTTC
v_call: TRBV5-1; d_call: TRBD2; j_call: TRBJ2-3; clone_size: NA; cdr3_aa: CASSSASGGHSTDTQYF; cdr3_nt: TGCGCCAGCAGCTCCGCTAGCGGGGGCCATAGCACAGATACGCAGTATTTT
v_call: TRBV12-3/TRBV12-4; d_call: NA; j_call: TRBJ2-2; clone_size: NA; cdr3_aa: CASSLGSSGELFF; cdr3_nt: TGTGCCAGCAGTTTAGGTAGCTCCGGGGAGCTGTTTTTT
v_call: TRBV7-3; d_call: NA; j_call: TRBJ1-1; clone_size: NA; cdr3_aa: CASSEQGYTEAFF; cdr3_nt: TGTGCCAGCAGCGAGCAGGGATACACTGAAGCTTTCTTT
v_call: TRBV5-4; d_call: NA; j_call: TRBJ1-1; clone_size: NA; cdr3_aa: CASSFPGLSTEAFF; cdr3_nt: TGTGCCAGCAGCTTCCCGGGACTTTCAACTGAAGCTTTCTTT
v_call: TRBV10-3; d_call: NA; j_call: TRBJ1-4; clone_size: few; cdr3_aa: CAISEAQEEKLFF; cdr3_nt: TGTGCCATCAGTGAGGCCCAGGAAGAAAAACTGTTTTTT
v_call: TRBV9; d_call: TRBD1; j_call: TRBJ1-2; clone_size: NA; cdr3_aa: CASSERDSYGYTF; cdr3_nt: TGTGCCAGCAGCGAAAGGGACAGCTATGGCTACACCTTC
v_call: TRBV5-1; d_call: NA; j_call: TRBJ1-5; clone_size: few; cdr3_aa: CASSSSYGQPQHF; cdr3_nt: TGCGCCAGCAGCTCGAGTTACGGTCAGCCCCAGCATTTT
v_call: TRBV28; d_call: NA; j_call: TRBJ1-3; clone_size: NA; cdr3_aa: CASSLAYSISGNTIYF; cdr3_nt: TGTGCCAGCAGTTTAGCCTACAGCATCTCTGGAAACACCATATATTTT
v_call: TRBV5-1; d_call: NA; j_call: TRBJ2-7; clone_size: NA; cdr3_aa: CASSFTGTTYEQYF; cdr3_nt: TGCGCCAGCAGCTTCACAGGAACGACCTACGAGCAGTACTTC
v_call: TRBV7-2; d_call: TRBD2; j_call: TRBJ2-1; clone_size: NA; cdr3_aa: CASSFLGSGSTVGNEQFF; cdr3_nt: TGTGCCAGCAGCTTTTTGGGTAGCGGGTCCACTGTGGGCAATGAGCAGTTCTTC
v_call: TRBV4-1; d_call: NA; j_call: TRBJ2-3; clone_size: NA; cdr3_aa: CASSQVGVIRWADTQYF; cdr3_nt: TGCGCCAGCAGCCAAGTTGGAGTGATAAGATGGGCAGATACGCAGTATTTT
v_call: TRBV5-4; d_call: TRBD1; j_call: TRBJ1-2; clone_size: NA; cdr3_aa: CASSPTRDRGYYGYTF; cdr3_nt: TGTGCCAGCAGCCCCACCAGGGACAGGGGTTACTATGGCTACACCTTC
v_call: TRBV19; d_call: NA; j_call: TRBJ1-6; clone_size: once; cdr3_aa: CASSIPRGNSPLHF; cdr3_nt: TGTGCCAGTAGTATACCCAGGGGAAACTCACCCCTCCACTTT
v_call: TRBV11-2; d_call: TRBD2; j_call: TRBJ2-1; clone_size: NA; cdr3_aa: CASSLTSGHNEQFF; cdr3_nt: TGTGCCAGCAGCTTGACTAGCGGACACAATGAGCAGTTCTTC
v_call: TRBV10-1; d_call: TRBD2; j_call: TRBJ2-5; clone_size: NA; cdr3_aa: CASSESDSGVDQETQYF; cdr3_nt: TGCGCCAGCAGTGAGTCGGATAGCGGGGTTGACCAAGAGACCCAGTACTTC
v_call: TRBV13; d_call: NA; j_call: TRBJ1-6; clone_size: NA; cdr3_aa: CASSLAGRNNSPLHF; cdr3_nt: TGTGCCAGCAGCTTAGCAGGGAGGAATAATTCACCCCTCCACTTT
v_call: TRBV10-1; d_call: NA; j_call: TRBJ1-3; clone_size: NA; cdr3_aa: CASSEGQQADFSGNTIYF; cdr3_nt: TGCGCCAGCAGTGAAGGACAGCAAGCAGATTTCTCTGGAAACACCATATATTTT
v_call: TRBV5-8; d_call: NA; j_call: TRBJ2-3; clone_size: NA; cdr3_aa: CASSLAGTDTQYF; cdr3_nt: TGTGCCAGCAGCCTCGCGGGCACAGATACGCAGTATTTT
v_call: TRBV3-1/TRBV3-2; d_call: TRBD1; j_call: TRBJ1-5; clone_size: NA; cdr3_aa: CASSQDSGGTPQHF; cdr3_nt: TGTGCCAGCAGCCAAGATTCAGGGGGCACGCCCCAGCATTTT
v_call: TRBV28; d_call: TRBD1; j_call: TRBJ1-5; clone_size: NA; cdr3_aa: CASSGRDSELTGQPQHF; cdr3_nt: TGTGCCAGCAGCGGCCGGGACAGTGAACTTACCGGTCAGCCCCAGCATTTT
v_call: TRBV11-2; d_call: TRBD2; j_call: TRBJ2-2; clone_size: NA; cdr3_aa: CASSWGGSSSGELFF; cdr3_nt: TGTGCCAGCAGCTGGGGGGGAAGTAGCAGTGGGGAGCTGTTTTTT
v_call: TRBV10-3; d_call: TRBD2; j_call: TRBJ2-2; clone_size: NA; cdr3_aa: CAISIAGRNTGELFF; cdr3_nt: TGTGCCATCAGTATAGCGGGGCGTAACACCGGGGAGCTGTTTTTT
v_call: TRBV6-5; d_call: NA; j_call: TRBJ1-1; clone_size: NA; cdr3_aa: CASSYSRSAEAFF; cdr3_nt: TGTGCCAGCAGTTACTCTCGGAGCGCTGAAGCTTTCTTT
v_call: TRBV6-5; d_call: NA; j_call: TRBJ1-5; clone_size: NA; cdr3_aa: CASSPINNQPQHF; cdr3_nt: TGTGCCAGCAGTCCTATTAACAATCAGCCCCAGCATTTT
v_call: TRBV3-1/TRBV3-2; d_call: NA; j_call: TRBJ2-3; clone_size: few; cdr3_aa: CASSHHRSNADTQYF; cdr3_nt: TGTGCCAGCAGCCATCACAGGTCTAATGCAGATACGCAGTATTTT
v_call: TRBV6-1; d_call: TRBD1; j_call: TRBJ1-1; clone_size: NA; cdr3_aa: CASSEEGGWTGAFF; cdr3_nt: TGTGCCAGCAGTGAAGAGGGGGGCTGGACAGGTGCTTTCTTT
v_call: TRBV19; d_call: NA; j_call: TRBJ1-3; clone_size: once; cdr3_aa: CASSPSPGNTIYF; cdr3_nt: TGTGCCAGTAGTCCCTCCCCTGGAAACACCATATATTTT
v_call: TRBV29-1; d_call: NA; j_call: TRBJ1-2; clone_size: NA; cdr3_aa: CSVTGEGYTF; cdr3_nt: TGCAGCGTGACGGGGGAGGGCTACACCTTC
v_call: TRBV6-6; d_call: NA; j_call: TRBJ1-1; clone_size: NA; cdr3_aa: CASSYEGEDTEAFF; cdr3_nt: TGTGCCAGCAGTTACGAGGGGGAAGACACTGAAGCTTTCTTT
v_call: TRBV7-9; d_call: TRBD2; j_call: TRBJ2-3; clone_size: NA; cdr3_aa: CASSFTRARGRGGTDTQYF; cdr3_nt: TGTGCCAGCAGCTTTACCAGGGCTAGGGGGCGGGGGGGGACAGATACGCAGTATTTT
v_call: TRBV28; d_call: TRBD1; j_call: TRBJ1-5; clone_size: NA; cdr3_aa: CASSSGQGLRSNQPQHF; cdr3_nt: TGTGCCAGCAGTTCAGGACAGGGGTTAAGGAGCAATCAGCCCCAGCATTTT